This T cell receptor beta chain was profiled in a study of control samples from healthy donors and cancer patients. Libraries were prepared by immunoSEQ multiplex PCR; TCRdb keeps only in-frame clonotypes and omits some of them. The data show 200,000 or so clones, around 94% seen once. Germline lookup yields CDR1 SNHLY and CDR2 FYNNEI. Trimming took 8 bases from V and 1 from J, leaving 11 bases between them. The CDR3 totals 13 residues. The chain links TRBV2 to TRBJ1-1, with D possibly being TRBD1 (5 bases). What was sequenced was blood. The source is a man over 45 in good health. The DNA of the CDR3 is TGTGCCAGCCTCCGGGACGGGAACACTGAAGCTTTCTTT. Its translation: CASLRDGNTEAFF.